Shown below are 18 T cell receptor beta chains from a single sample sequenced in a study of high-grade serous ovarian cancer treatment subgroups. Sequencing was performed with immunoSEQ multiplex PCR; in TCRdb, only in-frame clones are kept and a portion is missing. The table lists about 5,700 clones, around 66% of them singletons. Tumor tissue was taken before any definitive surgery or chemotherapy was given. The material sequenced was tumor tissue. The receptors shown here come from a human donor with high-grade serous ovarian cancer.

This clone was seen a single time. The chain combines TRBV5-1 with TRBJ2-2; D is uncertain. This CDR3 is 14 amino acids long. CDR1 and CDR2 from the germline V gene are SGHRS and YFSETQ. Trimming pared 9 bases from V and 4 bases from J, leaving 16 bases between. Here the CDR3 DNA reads TGCGCCACCGGAAATCCAAGTGGCACCGGGGAGCTGTTTTTT. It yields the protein CATGNPSGTGELFF.

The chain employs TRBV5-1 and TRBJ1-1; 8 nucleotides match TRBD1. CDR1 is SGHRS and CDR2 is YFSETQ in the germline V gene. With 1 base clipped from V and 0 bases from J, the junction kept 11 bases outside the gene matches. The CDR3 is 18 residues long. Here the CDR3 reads CASSLPETGEIVNTEAFF. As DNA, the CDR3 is TGCGCCAGCAGCTTGCCGGAGACAGGGGAGATCGTGAACACTGAAGCTTTCTTT.

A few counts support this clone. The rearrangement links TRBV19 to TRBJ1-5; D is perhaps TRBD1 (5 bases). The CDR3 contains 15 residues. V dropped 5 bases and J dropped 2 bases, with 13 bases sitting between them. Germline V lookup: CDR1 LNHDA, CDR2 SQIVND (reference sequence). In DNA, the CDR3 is TGTGCCAGTAGTTTGGGGGATAGGGGCAATCAGCCCCAGCATTTT. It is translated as CASSLGDRGNQPQHF.

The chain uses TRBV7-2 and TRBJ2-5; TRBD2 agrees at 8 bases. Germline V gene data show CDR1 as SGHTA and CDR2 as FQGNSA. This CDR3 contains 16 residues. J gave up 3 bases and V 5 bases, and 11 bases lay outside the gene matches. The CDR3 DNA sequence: TGTGCCAGCAGCCCGAGGGGCGGGGGGAGTAAAGAGACCCAGTACTTC. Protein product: CASSPRGGGSKETQYF.

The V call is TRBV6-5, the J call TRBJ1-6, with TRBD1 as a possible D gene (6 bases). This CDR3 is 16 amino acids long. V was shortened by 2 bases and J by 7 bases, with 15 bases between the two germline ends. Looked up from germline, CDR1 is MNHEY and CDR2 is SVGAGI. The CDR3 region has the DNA TGTGCCAGCAGTTACAGCCGGGGGGCCTTGAATTCACCCCTCCACTTT. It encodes CASSYSRGALNSPLHF.

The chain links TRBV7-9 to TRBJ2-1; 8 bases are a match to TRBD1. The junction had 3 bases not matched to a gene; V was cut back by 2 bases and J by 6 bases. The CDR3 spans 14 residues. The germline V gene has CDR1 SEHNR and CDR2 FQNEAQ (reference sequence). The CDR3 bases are TGTGCCAGCAGCTTAATACAGGGGGGCAATGAGCAGTTCTTC. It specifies CASSLIQGGNEQFF.

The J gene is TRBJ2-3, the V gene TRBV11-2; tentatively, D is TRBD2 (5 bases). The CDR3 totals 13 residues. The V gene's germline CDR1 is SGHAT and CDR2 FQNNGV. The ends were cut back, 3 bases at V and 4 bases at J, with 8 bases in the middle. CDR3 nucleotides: TGTGCCAGCAGCTTCCTAGCCTCAGATACGCAGTATTTT. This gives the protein CASSFLASDTQYF.

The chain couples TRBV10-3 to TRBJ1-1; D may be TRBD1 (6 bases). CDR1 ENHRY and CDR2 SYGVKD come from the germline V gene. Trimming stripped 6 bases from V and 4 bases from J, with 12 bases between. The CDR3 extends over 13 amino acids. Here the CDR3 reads CAIRWTVGTEAFF. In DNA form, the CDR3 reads TGTGCCATCAGATGGACAGTGGGCACTGAAGCTTTCTTT.

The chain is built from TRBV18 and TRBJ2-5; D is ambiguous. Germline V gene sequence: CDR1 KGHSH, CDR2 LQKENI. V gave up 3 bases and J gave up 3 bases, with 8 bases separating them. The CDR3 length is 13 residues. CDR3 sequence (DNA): TGTGCCAGCTCACCGAGTCGGGAAGAGACCCAGTACTTC. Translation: CASSPSREETQYF.

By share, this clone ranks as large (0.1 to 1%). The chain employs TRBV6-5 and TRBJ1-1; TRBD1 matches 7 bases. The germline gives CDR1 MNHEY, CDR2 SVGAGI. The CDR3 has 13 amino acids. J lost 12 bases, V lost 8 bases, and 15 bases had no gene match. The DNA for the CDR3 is TGTGCCAGCCGCTACCAGGGACAGTCAGAAACTTTCTTT. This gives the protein CASRYQGQSETFF.

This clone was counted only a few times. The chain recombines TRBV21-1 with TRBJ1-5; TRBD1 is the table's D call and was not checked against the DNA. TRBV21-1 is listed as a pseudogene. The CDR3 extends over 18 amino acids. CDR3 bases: TGTGCCAGCAGCAAAGAAACGTTGCGGGGACAGCCAAATCAGCCCCAGCATTTT. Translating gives CASSKETLRGQPNQPQHF.

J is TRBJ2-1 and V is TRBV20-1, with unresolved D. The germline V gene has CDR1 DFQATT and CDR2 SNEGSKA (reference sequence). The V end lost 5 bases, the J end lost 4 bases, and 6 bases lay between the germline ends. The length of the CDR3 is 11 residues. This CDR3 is CSALGYNEQFF. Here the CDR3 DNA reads TGCAGTGCTTTGGGGTACAATGAGCAGTTCTTC.

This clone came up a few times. The CDR3, as DNA: TGTGCCAGCAGCTTAACTACTGAAGCTTTCTTT. The encoded protein is CASSLTTEAFF. The rearrangement links TRBV7-9 to TRBJ1-1; D gene uncertain. The CDR3 totals 11 residues. Germline V gene sequence: CDR1 SEHNR, CDR2 FQNEAQ (reference sequence). V lost 2 bases, J lost 5 bases, and 3 bases lay in between.

CDR3: CASSFNRGETQYF. CDR3 nucleotide sequence: TGCGCCAGCAGCTTCAACCGGGGGGAGACCCAGTACTTC. The chain combines TRBV5-1 with TRBJ2-5; perhaps TRBD2 as D (6 bases). Germline CDR1 SGHRS, CDR2 YFSETQ. V lost 2 bases, J lost 5 bases, and 10 bases lay in between. This CDR3 contains 13 residues.

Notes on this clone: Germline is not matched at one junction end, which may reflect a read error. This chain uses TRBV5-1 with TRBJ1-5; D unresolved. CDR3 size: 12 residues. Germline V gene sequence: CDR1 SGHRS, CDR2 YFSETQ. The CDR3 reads CASSLKDQPQHF. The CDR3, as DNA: TGTGCCAGCAGCTTAAAAGATCAGCCCCAGCATTTT.

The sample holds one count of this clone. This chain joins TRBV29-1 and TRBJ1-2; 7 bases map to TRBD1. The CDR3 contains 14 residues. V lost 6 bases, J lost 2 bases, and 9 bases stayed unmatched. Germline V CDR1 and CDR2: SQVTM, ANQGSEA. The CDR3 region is CSVEKGAENYGYTF. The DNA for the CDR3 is TGCAGCGTCGAAAAGGGGGCCGAAAACTATGGCTACACCTTC.

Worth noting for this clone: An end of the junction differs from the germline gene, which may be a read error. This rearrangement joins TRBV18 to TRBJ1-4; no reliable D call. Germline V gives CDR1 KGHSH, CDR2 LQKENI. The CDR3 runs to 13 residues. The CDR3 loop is CASSRSTNEKLFF. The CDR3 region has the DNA TGTGCCAGCTCAAGGTCAACGAATGAAAAACTGTTTTTT.

The CDR3 sequence is CASSQCWRGRTEAFF. Here the CDR3 DNA reads TGCGCCAGCAGTCAATGCTGGAGGGGACGAACTGAAGCTTTCTTT. V is TRBV23-1 and J is TRBJ1-1, with TRBD1 as a possible D gene (5 bases). TRBV23-1 is assigned to the ORF class and has an uncertain function. The CDR3 loop spans 15 amino acids. Deletions cut 1 base from V and 5 bases from J, with 14 bases between.